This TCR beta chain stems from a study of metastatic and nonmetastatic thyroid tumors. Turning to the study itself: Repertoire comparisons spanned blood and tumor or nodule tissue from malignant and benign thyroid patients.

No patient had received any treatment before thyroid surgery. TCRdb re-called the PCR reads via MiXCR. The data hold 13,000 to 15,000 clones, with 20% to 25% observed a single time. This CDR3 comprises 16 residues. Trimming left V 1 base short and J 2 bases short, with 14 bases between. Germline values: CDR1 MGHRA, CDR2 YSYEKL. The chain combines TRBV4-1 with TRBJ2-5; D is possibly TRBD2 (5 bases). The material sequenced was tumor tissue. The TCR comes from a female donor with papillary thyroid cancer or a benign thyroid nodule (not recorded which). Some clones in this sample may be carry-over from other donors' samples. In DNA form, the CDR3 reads TGCGCCAGCAGCCAAGTCAGGAAGAGGGCTCAAGAGACCCAGTACTTC. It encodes CASSQVRKRAQETQYF.